Each of the 19 T cell receptor beta chains below was sequenced from the same sample in a study of identical twins. TCRdb re-called the 5' RACE reads through MiXCR, storing one row per CDR3 protein. The table lists about 200,000 distinct CDR3 sequences, around a tenth of them singletons. Sequences were obtained from memory (CD45RO+) T cells sorted from blood. These receptors were taken from a woman aged 18-29 years in good health.

This rearrangement joins TRBV2 to TRBJ1-4; no clear D gene. The length of the CDR3 is 13 residues. The germline gives CDR1 SNHLY, CDR2 FYNNEI. V was shortened by 7 bases and J by 3 bases, with 9 bases between the two germline ends. The CDR3 loop is CASTTTANEKLFF. The CDR3 DNA sequence: TGTGCCAGCACAACGACGGCTAATGAAAAACTGTTTTTT.

The CDR3 spells CASSRDRHNYEQYF. The CDR3, as DNA: TGCGCCAGCAGCCGGGACCGACACAACTACGAGCAGTACTTC. The gene calls are TRBV4-3 and TRBJ2-7; D may match TRBD1 or TRBD2 (5 bases each). This CDR3 has 14 residues. The germline CDR1 and CDR2 sequences are LGHNA and YSLEER. V lost 4 bases and J lost 3, with 13 bases in between.

The chain recombines TRBV12-3 or TRBV12-4 with TRBJ2-2; 7 bases line up with TRBD2. This CDR3 spans 13 amino acids. V lost 8 bases to trimming and J lost 4 bases; unmatched junction nucleotides: 4. The CDR3 DNA follows: TGTGCCAGCTACGGGAGGCCCACCGGGGAGCTGTTTTTT. This sequence encodes CASYGRPTGELFF.

V usage is TRBV7-1 and J usage is TRBJ2-1; 8 bases align to TRBD2. TRBV7-1 is annotated as an ORF whose role is uncertain. The CDR3 contains 16 residues. Germline trimming cut 5 bases from V and 5 bases from J; bases unmatched to any gene: 11. CDR3: CASSPNLLAVDNEQFF. Written as DNA, the CDR3 is TGTGCCAGCAGCCCAAACCTACTAGCGGTGGACAATGAGCAGTTCTTC.

This clonotype has a count of ten or more. The rearrangement links TRBV12-3 or TRBV12-4 to TRBJ1-1; a weak D match, TRBD1 (6 bases). V was cut by 5 bases and J by 1 base, with 8 bases left in between. The CDR3 is 13 amino acids. In DNA, the CDR3 is TGTGCCAGCAGTGGACAGCAGAACACTGAAGCTTTCTTT. It yields the protein CASSGQQNTEAFF.

This clonotype was counted many times. This sequence joins TRBV12-3 or TRBV12-4 and TRBJ1-1; D remains unclear. Trimming pared 5 bases from V and 6 bases from J, leaving 13 bases between. The CDR3 consists of 13 residues. CDR3 in amino acids: CASSLQAGAEAFF. CDR3 DNA: TGTGCCAGCAGTCTCCAAGCTGGGGCTGAAGCTTTCTTT.

This clonotype was detected only a few times. This chain links TRBV11-1 with TRBJ2-5, with D possibly being TRBD1 (6 bases). This CDR3 is 16 amino acids long. The germline gives CDR1 SGHAT, CDR2 FQDESV (reference sequence). V lost 2 bases and J 1 base, leaving 14 bases between the germline ends. This CDR3 reads CASSLWGQGLQETQYF. The CDR3 coding sequence is TGTGCCAGCAGCTTATGGGGGCAGGGGCTCCAAGAGACCCAGTACTTC.

The chain recombines TRBV12-3 or TRBV12-4 with TRBJ2-3, with TRBD2 matching over 7 bases. With 4 bases clipped from V and 2 bases from J, the junction kept 12 bases outside the gene matches. The CDR3 contains 17 residues. The CDR3 is CASSSNFGGGNTDTQYF. The CDR3 nucleotides read TGTGCCAGCAGTTCGAATTTCGGCGGGGGAAACACAGATACGCAGTATTTT.

The V call is TRBV7-9, the J call TRBJ1-1; D remains ambiguous. Trimming cost V 2 bases and J 3 bases, with 10 bases left between them. Looked up from germline, CDR1 is SEHNR and CDR2 is FQNEAQ (reference sequence). The CDR3 covers 14 residues. CDR3 DNA sequence: TGTGCCAGCAGCTTATTGGGATCACACACTGAAGCTTTCTTT. It encodes CASSLLGSHTEAFF.

This clonotype was seen at least ten times. The chain is built from TRBV20-1 and TRBJ2-7, with 7 bases lining up with TRBD2. Trimming cost V 0 bases and J 0 bases; bases outside gene matches: 2. This CDR3 spans 14 amino acids. Germline V gene data show CDR1 as DFQATT and CDR2 as SNEGSKA (reference sequence). CDR3 in amino acids: CSAREGGSSYEQYF. The DNA for the CDR3 is TGCAGTGCTAGAGAGGGCGGGAGCTCCTACGAGCAGTACTTC.

This clonotype was seen only a few times. V gene TRBV24-1 combines with J gene TRBJ2-7, with 9 bases matching TRBD1. The CDR3 runs 12 residues. V shed 4 bases, J shed 9 bases, and the junction held 3 bases outside the gene matches. Germline CDR1 is KGHDR and CDR2 is SFDVKD. This chain's CDR3 is CATSDWTGVQYF. As DNA, the CDR3 is TGTGCCACCAGTGACTGGACAGGGGTGCAGTACTTC.

This clonotype was found a few times. The genes are TRBV5-1 and TRBJ2-2; either TRBD1 or TRBD2 may supply D (5 bases each). V lost 3 bases and J lost 4, with 10 bases in between. Germline loops: CDR1 SGHRS, CDR2 YFSETQ. The CDR3 has 14 residues. CDR3 residues: CASSSGTLTGELFF. In nucleotides, the CDR3 is TGCGCCAGCAGCTCCGGGACCCTCACCGGGGAGCTGTTTTTT.

This clonotype turned up a few times. The chain couples TRBV20-1 to TRBJ2-3; 8 bases map to TRBD1. With V trimmed by 5 bases and J by 0 bases, 7 bases remained unmatched. The CDR3 loop spans 15 amino acids. From germline, CDR1 is DFQATT and CDR2 SNEGSKA (reference sequence). The CDR3 spells CSAGTGGFSTDTQYF. CDR3 in DNA: TGCAGTGCTGGAACAGGGGGGTTTAGCACAGATACGCAGTATTTT.

This chain links TRBV18 with TRBJ2-1; TRBD2 might be the D (6 bases). Germline V gene lookup returns CDR1 KGHSH and CDR2 LQKENI. V gave up 3 bases and J gave up 8 bases, with 14 bases separating them. The CDR3 covers 14 residues. CDR3 residues: CASSPVGRGYEQFF. CDR3 nucleotide sequence: TGTGCCAGCTCACCGGTCGGGAGAGGGTATGAGCAGTTCTTC.

This clonotype turned up a few times. This chain connects TRBV7-3 to TRBJ1-1, with 8 bases identical to TRBD1. J was trimmed by 3 bases and V by 4 bases; bases with no gene match: 4. Germline CDR1 and CDR2: SGHTA and FQGTGA. This CDR3 comprises 14 residues. CDR3 DNA sequence: TGTGCCAGCAGCTCGCAGGGGGCGCACACTGAAGCTTTCTTT. This translates into CASSSQGAHTEAFF.

This clonotype has a handful of counts. The chain recombines TRBV7-3 with TRBJ1-1; D call uncertain. V was pared by 1 base and J by 5 bases, with 8 bases between. Germline V gives CDR1 SGHTA, CDR2 FQGTGA. This CDR3 has 13 amino acids. The DNA of the CDR3 is TGTGCCAGCAGCTTAATCATAGGGACTGAAGCTTTCTTT. This gives the protein CASSLIIGTEAFF.

This clonotype was counted a few times. The chain is built from TRBV7-2 and TRBJ2-7; 8 nucleotides match TRBD2. This CDR3 has 16 amino acids. The J segment lost 2 bases and the V segment lost 5 bases, leaving 11 bases of the junction unmatched. Germline CDR1 and CDR2: SGHTA and FQGNSA. The CDR3 sequence: CASSHSAGRGTYEQYF. The CDR3 nucleotides are TGTGCCAGCAGCCATAGTGCCGGGAGGGGGACCTACGAGCAGTACTTC.

This clonotype came up a few times. The chain couples TRBV25-1 to TRBJ1-1; possible D gene TRBD1, 5 bases. Trimming took 10 bases from V and 4 from J, leaving 16 bases between them. Germline lookup yields CDR1 MGHDK and CDR2 SYGVNS. This CDR3 is 13 amino acids long. CDR3 coding DNA: TGTGCCACCGGAGGGGTTTGGAGCACTGAAGCTTTCTTT. Protein product: CATGGVWSTEAFF.

The rearrangement uses TRBV12-3 or TRBV12-4 and TRBJ1-2; D gene unclear. The V end was cut by 4 bases, the J end by 5 bases, with 8 bases between. This CDR3 region has 12 residues. The CDR3: CASSYTTYGYTF. The CDR3 DNA sequence: TGTGCCAGCAGTTACACTACTTATGGCTACACCTTC.